This passage covers 26 T cell receptor beta chains from one sample sequenced in a study of CD8 T cells in Susac syndrome. An input of roughly 0.45 to 1 ug of RNA was subjected to reverse transcription using random hexamers. Via MiXCR, TCRdb re-called the immunoSEQ multiplex PCR reads, giving one row per CDR3 protein. The profile shows tens of thousands of distinct CDR3 sequences, 90% to 97% of them singletons. The sequencing sample was made of CD8+ T cells from PBMCs. These receptors all stem from a human donor with Susac syndrome.

The V call is TRBV20-1, the J call TRBJ2-7; no firm D call. The CDR3 runs 14 residues. Germline V CDR1 and CDR2: DFQATT, SNEGSKA (reference sequence). The V end lost 5 bases, the J end lost 4 bases, and 18 bases lay between the germline ends. CDR3 nucleotide sequence: TGCAGTGCTTCTTGGCGCAGGTCAGCTTACGAGCAGTACTTC. It translates to CSASWRRSAYEQYF.

The chain is built from TRBV7-9 and TRBJ2-1; the D gene is possibly TRBD2 (5 bases). Between the trimmed V and J ends, which lost 5 bases and 6 bases, there was a span of 8 bases. The CDR3 consists of 12 residues. CDR1 SEHNR and CDR2 FQNEAQ come from the germline V gene (reference sequence). CDR3 coding DNA: TGTGCCAGCAGCGGAGGTCCCAATGAGCAGTTCTTC. It specifies CASSGGPNEQFF.

The chain links TRBV29-1 to TRBJ1-3, with unresolved D. The CDR3 spans 14 residues. Between the trimmed V and J ends, which lost 0 bases and 2 bases, there was a span of 8 bases. Germline assignment: CDR1 SQVTM and CDR2 ANQGSEA. CDR3 sequence (DNA): TGCAGCGTTGAAGATCTTGAGGCTGGAAACACCATATATTTT. Translation: CSVEDLEAGNTIYF.

This chain uses TRBV20-1 with TRBJ1-2, with TRBD1 identical over 8 bases. The CDR3 extends over 12 amino acids. The V gene's germline CDR1 is DFQATT and CDR2 SNEGSKA (reference sequence). J was trimmed by 3 bases and V by 5 bases; bases with no gene match: 2. CDR3 in DNA: TGCAGTGCTCCGACAGGGGACTATGGCTACACCTTC. The encoded protein is CSAPTGDYGYTF.

The rearrangement joins TRBV20-1 to TRBJ1-5, with D unresolved. The CDR3 extends over 15 amino acids. The germline CDR1 and CDR2 sequences are DFQATT and SNEGSKA (reference sequence). V lost 3 bases to trimming and J lost 0 bases, with 12 bases between them. The CDR3 loop is CSASWGSYSNQPQHF. The CDR3 nucleotides read TGCAGTGCTAGTTGGGGATCGTATAGCAATCAGCCCCAGCATTTT.

This chain connects TRBV29-1 to TRBJ1-2; D gene ambiguous. Trimming pared 3 bases from V and 0 bases from J, leaving 11 bases between. CDR1 and CDR2 from the germline V gene are SQVTM and ANQGSEA. The CDR3 spans 14 residues. The CDR3 sequence: CSVDSPASNYGYTF. The DNA of the CDR3 is TGCAGCGTTGACTCCCCAGCCTCTAACTATGGCTACACCTTC.

The rearrangement joins TRBV2 to TRBJ2-1; D gene uncertain. The CDR3 is made up of 15 amino acids. Germline V gene sequence: CDR1 SNHLY, CDR2 FYNNEI. V was cut by 4 bases and J by 0 bases, with 10 bases left in between. Written as DNA, the CDR3 is TGTGCCAGCAGTGGTAGCACCCTCTCCTACAATGAGCAGTTCTTC. Amino acid sequence: CASSGSTLSYNEQFF.

The chain carries TRBV27 and TRBJ1-5; D not resolved. Trimming cost V 2 bases and J 7 bases, with 18 bases left between them. From germline, CDR1 is MNHEY and CDR2 SMNVEV (reference sequence). This CDR3 is built from 16 residues. The CDR3 sequence is CASSLSPFSGGQPQHF. CDR3 sequence (DNA): TGTGCCAGCAGTTTAAGTCCCTTCAGTGGAGGGCAGCCCCAGCATTTT.

The chain employs TRBV12-3 or TRBV12-4 and TRBJ2-1, with D perhaps TRBD2 (5 bases). V was pared by 10 bases and J by 9 bases, with 13 bases between. The length of the CDR3 is 11 residues. CDR3 region: CATGSWSEQFF. CDR3 coding DNA: TGTGCCACGGGATCGTGGTCTGAGCAGTTCTTC.

The gene calls are TRBV24-1 and TRBJ2-6; D is undetermined. The CDR3 has 12 residues. The germline CDR1 and CDR2 sequences are KGHDR and SFDVKD. The V and J ends lost 9 bases and 4 bases respectively, with 6 bases between them. CDR3 nucleotides: TGTGCCACCTCTACCGGGGCCAACGTCCTGACTTTC. Translating gives CATSTGANVLTF.

V is TRBV12-3 or TRBV12-4 and J is TRBJ1-5; the D is unclear. The CDR3 spans 13 residues. V was pared by 6 bases and J by 6 bases, with 12 bases between. The DNA of the CDR3 is TGTGCCAGCAGCGGGCGGGTTGGTCAGCCCCAGCATTTT. Translated, it gives CASSGRVGQPQHF.

The CDR3 DNA is TGCAGTGCTAGCTGGGGGGCAGATACGCAGTATTTT. Protein product: CSASWGADTQYF. The chain recombines TRBV20-1 with TRBJ2-3; D perhaps matches TRBD2 (6 bases). V lost 3 bases and J 4 bases, leaving 8 bases between the germline ends. This CDR3 has 12 residues. Looked up from germline, CDR1 is DFQATT and CDR2 is SNEGSKA (reference sequence).

V usage is TRBV29-1 and J usage is TRBJ1-2, with D maybe TRBD1 (5 bases). Per the germline V gene, CDR1 is SQVTM and CDR2 is ANQGSEA. This CDR3 has 11 residues. V was trimmed by 5 bases and J by 6 bases, leaving 10 bases between them. CDR3 in DNA: TGCAGCGTTCGATGGGGCGATGGCTACACCTTC. Its protein is CSVRWGDGYTF.

The V call is TRBV9, the J call TRBJ1-6; D remains unclear. The CDR3 runs 15 residues. Trimming stripped 4 bases from V and 9 bases from J, with 17 bases between. Germline assignment: CDR1 SGDLS and CDR2 YYNGEE. The CDR3 protein is CASSPRRAAGSPLHF. CDR3 sequence (DNA): TGTGCCAGCAGCCCAAGGAGGGCGGCGGGTTCACCCCTCCACTTT.

The gene calls are TRBV9 and TRBJ1-1; D gene unclear. Looked up from germline, CDR1 is SGDLS and CDR2 is YYNGEE. The CDR3 sequence is 14 residues long. V gave up 0 bases and J gave up 5 bases, with 11 bases separating them. CDR3 region: CASSVVAGGTEAFF. The DNA of the CDR3 is TGTGCCAGCAGCGTAGTTGCAGGCGGGACTGAAGCTTTCTTT.

V is TRBV29-1 and J is TRBJ1-2; D is uncertain. The CDR3 has 11 amino acids. V lost 3 bases and J 6 bases, leaving 8 bases between the germline ends. Germline assignment: CDR1 SQVTM and CDR2 ANQGSEA. The CDR3 DNA sequence: TGCAGCGTTGAGGAGCGCCATGGCTACACCTTC. It is translated as CSVEERHGYTF. Complete variable domain (other parts from reference TRBV29-1 and TRBJ1-2): SAVISQKPSRDICQRGTSLTIQCQVDSQVTMMFWYRQQPGQSLTLIATANQGSEATYESGFVIDKFPISRPNLTFSTLTVSNMSPEDSSIYLCSVEERHGYTFGSGTRLTVV.

V is TRBV29-1 and J is TRBJ2-1; D might be TRBD2 (6 bases). This CDR3 is 15 amino acids long. Germline CDR1 SQVTM, CDR2 ANQGSEA. V was trimmed by 3 bases and J by 0 bases, leaving 12 bases between them. The chain's CDR3 is CSVEAVGSSYNEQFF. In DNA, the CDR3 is TGCAGCGTTGAGGCCGTCGGGAGCTCCTACAATGAGCAGTTCTTC.

The chain combines TRBV20-1 with TRBJ2-3; TRBD2 matches at 8 bases. The CDR3 runs to 16 residues. CDR1 is DFQATT and CDR2 is SNEGSKA in the germline V gene (reference sequence). After removal of 0 bases from V and 4 bases from J, the junction contained 9 bases not matched to a gene. The CDR3 is CSARDSPAGDPDTQYF. DNA for the CDR3: TGCAGTGCTAGAGATTCGCCAGCGGGAGACCCAGATACGCAGTATTTT.

This rearrangement joins TRBV28 to TRBJ2-7; TRBD2 aligns across 13 bases. Germline V lookup: CDR1 MDHEN, CDR2 SYDVKM. The CDR3 consists of 15 residues. V shed 6 bases and J 4 bases; nucleotides not matched to a gene: 6. The CDR3 reads CASSRTSGRVYEQYF. The CDR3, as DNA: TGTGCCAGCAGCCGGACTAGCGGGAGAGTGTACGAGCAGTACTTC.

This clonotype was recorded once. The CDR3 loop reads CASSPTDGVGGYGYTF. The CDR3 coding sequence is TGTGCCAGCAGCCCCACGGACGGGGTGGGCGGCTATGGCTACACCTTC. This rearrangement joins TRBV5-4 to TRBJ1-2; D gene uncertain. CDR1 is SGHNT and CDR2 is YYREEE in the germline V gene (reference sequence). The CDR3 runs 16 residues. V was clipped by 4 bases and J by 4 bases, with 20 bases between them.

This chain links TRBV9 with TRBJ2-5; no definite D call. Germline CDR1 is SGDLS and CDR2 is YYNGEE. The CDR3 contains 16 residues. The V and J ends lost 3 bases and 5 bases respectively, with 20 bases between them. Here the CDR3 reads CASSEYASLGLETQYF. In DNA, the CDR3 is TGTGCCAGCAGCGAGTACGCTAGTCTGGGGTTGGAGACCCAGTACTTC.

This chain connects TRBV7-9 to TRBJ2-1; D unclear. The CDR3 extends over 13 amino acids. Germline CDR1 is SEHNR and CDR2 is FQNEAQ (reference sequence). V was trimmed by 5 bases and J by 7 bases, leaving 12 bases between them. For the CDR3, the DNA is TGTGCCAGCAGCCCGACCCAAGGGAATGAGCAGTTCTTC. As protein: CASSPTQGNEQFF.

J is TRBJ1-1 and V is TRBV15; D not certain. With 0 bases removed from V and 1 base from J, the gap between germline ends came to 3 bases. The CDR3 consists of 13 residues. The germline CDR1 and CDR2 sequences are LNHNV and YYDKDF (reference sequence). The CDR3 is CATSREGNTEAFF. In nucleotides, the CDR3 is TGTGCCACCAGCAGAGAGGGGAACACTGAAGCTTTCTTT.

The chain employs TRBV29-1 and TRBJ1-2, with unresolved D. The CDR3 runs to 13 residues. Germline-derived CDR1 and CDR2 are SQVTM and ANQGSEA. The V and J ends lost 4 bases and 5 bases respectively, with 14 bases between them. CDR3 coding DNA: TGCAGCGTTGTTGAGAGTCAGAAATATGGCTACACCTTC. Its protein product is CSVVESQKYGYTF. The variable domain in full, completed from reference TRBV29-1 and TRBJ1-2, reads SAVISQKPSRDICQRGTSLTIQCQVDSQVTMMFWYRQQPGQSLTLIATANQGSEATYESGFVIDKFPISRPNLTFSTLTVSNMSPEDSSIYLCSVVESQKYGYTFGSGTRLTVV.

J is TRBJ1-1 and V is TRBV6-1, with 9 bases lining up with TRBD1. Trimming took 5 bases from V and 1 from J; bases not matched to a gene: 8. Germline V gene data show CDR1 as MNHNS and CDR2 as SASEGT. This CDR3 is built from 16 residues. As DNA, the CDR3 is TGTGCCAGCAGTCAAGGACAGGGGAGGACGAACACTGAAGCTTTCTTT. This gives the protein CASSQGQGRTNTEAFF.

The chain joins TRBV18 to TRBJ2-7; 11 bases fit TRBD2. CDR1 KGHSH and CDR2 LQKENI come from the germline V gene. The V segment lost 2 bases and the J segment 2 bases; nucleotides outside the gene matches: 5. The CDR3 is 16 residues long. The CDR3 region has the DNA TGTGCCAGCTCACCAACTAGCGGGAGAGGCCCCTACGAGCAGTACTTC. Its translation: CASSPTSGRGPYEQYF.